A selection of T cell receptor beta chains follows, all from one sample in a study of CD8 T cells in Susac syndrome. TCRdb fed the immunoSEQ multiplex PCR reads into MiXCR, producing one record per CDR3 protein. The data contain approximately 120,000 distinct CDR3 sequences, under 95% of them seen just once; the ten biggest clones take up around 0.24%. Sequencing input: CD8+ T cells from PBMCs. The receptor source for this set is a human donor with multiple sclerosis. Each CDR3 is given with its conserved first and last residue. A D gene is named only where the DNA matches it firmly. The listing skips clone size in some rows; elsewhere it reads once, few, many or a size class.

TRBD1	TRBJ1-2	NA	TRBV29-1	TGCAGCGTTTATCCTACAGGGGCTGGGTATGGCTACACCTTC	CSVYPTGAGYGYTF
TRBD1	TRBJ2-7	NA	TRBV7-9	TGTGCCAGCAGCTTTGAACCGGGACAGGGGACCTACGAGCAGTACTTC	CASSFEPGQGTYEQYF
TRBD2	TRBJ2-7	NA	TRBV5-6	TGTGCCAGCAGCGCAGGACTAGCGGCGTACGAGCAGTACTTC	CASSAGLAAYEQYF
TRBD2	TRBJ2-3	NA	TRBV13	TGTGCCAGCACCCGGACTAGCCCCACAGATACGCAGTATTTT	CASTRTSPTDTQYF
NA	TRBJ1-4	NA	TRBV6-6	TGTGCCAGCAGTTTGTACAAGTTGTCGGCTGAAAAACTGTTTTTT	CASSLYKLSAEKLFF
NA	TRBJ2-2	NA	TRBV11-3	TGTGCCAGCAGCTCCTTACCGGTCGGACCATCGACCGGGGAGCTGTTTTTT	CASSSLPVGPSTGELFF
TRBD2	TRBJ2-3	NA	TRBV6-4	TGTGCCAGCAAACTAGCGGGAACAGATACGCAGTATTTT	CASKLAGTDTQYF
NA	TRBJ1-1	once	TRBV11-1	TGTGCCAGCAGCTTAGGGCGGGACGGAAACACTGAAGCTTTCTTT	CASSLGRDGNTEAFF
NA	TRBJ1-4	NA	TRBV28	TGTGCCAGCAGTCAAACCCGGACGGATGAAAAACTGTTTTTT	CASSQTRTDEKLFF
NA	TRBJ1-2	NA	TRBV29-1	TGCAGCGTTTCCTCAGGGGATCTACGCGTCTACACCTTC	CSVSSGDLRVYTF
NA	TRBJ2-7	NA	TRBV11-2	TGTGCCAGCAGCTTAGTAGCCGATCTTGGGTACGAGCAGTACTTC	CASSLVADLGYEQYF
NA	TRBJ2-1	once	TRBV7-9	TGTGCCAGCAGCTTAGTCTTGTTCGGCAATGAGCAGTTCTTC	CASSLVLFGNEQFF
TRBD1	TRBJ2-7	few	TRBV4-2	TGTGCCAGCAGCCCGGTTGGGACAGGGGGCTACGAGCAGTACTTC	CASSPVGTGGYEQYF
TRBD1	TRBJ1-4	once	TRBV9	TGTGCCAGCAGCGGTCCCGGGACAGGGGCGAGCGAAAAACTGTTTTTT	CASSGPGTGASEKLFF
TRBD1	TRBJ1-1	NA	TRBV19	TGTGCCAGTAGTTACCAGGGGGCGGTGGAAGCTTTCTTT	CASSYQGAVEAFF
TRBD2	TRBJ2-4	NA	TRBV7-8	TGTGCCAGCCTCGGGGGGGGCATTCAGTACTTC	CASLGGGIQYF
TRBD2	TRBJ2-7	NA	TRBV10-3	TGTGCCATCAGTGAGTCGCAAGCGGGGATCGACGAGCAGTACTTC	CAISESQAGIDEQYF
NA	TRBJ2-1	NA	TRBV7-9	TGTGCCAGCAGCTTAGCGGGAGGTCACAATGAGCAGTTCTTC	CASSLAGGHNEQFF